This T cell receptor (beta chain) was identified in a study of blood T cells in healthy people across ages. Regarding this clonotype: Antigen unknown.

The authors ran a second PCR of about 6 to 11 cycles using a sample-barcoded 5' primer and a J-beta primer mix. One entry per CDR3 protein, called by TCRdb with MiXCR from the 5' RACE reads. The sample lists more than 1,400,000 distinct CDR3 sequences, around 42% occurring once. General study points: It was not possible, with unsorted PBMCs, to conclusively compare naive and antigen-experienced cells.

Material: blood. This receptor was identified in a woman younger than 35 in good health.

CDR3 DNA sequence: TGTGCCAGCACCACTAGCTGGAGTTTCGATGGGCAGTTCTTC. Translating gives CASTTSWSFDGQFF. This chain links TRBV27 with TRBJ2-1; TRBD2 might be the D (6 bases). This CDR3 has 14 amino acids. The V end was cut by 7 bases, the J end by 12 bases, with 22 bases between. The germline gives CDR1 MNHEY, CDR2 SMNVEV (reference sequence).